These 31 T cell receptor beta chains came from one sample sequenced in a study of T cell repertoires in cytomegalovirus infection (dated by TCRdb to the late 2010s). Interpreted using the paper, the treatment or condition label stands for: in vitro stimulation with specific CMV peptide epitopes to enrich CMV-specific T cells. The antigens these receptors bind are not known. The instrument was an Illumina HiSeq 1500. Using fastp trimming at Q25 and MiXCR clonotype assembly, TCRdb reanalyzed the public sequencing data and kept in-frame beta chains. One record per CDR3 amino acid sequence lists the most common genes and DNA. The sample includes about 830,000 distinct CDR3 sequences, with 32% observed a single time. 9.5% to 15% of the sample is held by the ten biggest clonotypes. The material sequenced was cultured CD8+ T cells from PBMCs, taken from culture after CMV antigen stimulation. These receptors were collected from a human donor in good health (CMV status not recorded). Some clones in this sample may be carry-over from other donors' samples.

The gene calls are TRBV5-4 and TRBJ2-1; D may be TRBD1 or TRBD2 (6 bases each). Trimming took off 3 bases at V and 9 bases at J, with 10 bases between the two ends. This CDR3 has 12 residues. Germline CDR1 and CDR2: SGHNT and YYREEE (reference sequence). CDR3 in DNA: TGTGCCAGCAGCTGGGGGGCTAGTGAGCAGTTCTTC. This codes for CASSWGASEQFF.

This rearrangement joins TRBV18 to TRBJ1-1; 7 bases align to TRBD1. Trimming took 6 bases from V and 5 from J; bases not matched to a gene: 9. Germline lookup yields CDR1 KGHSH and CDR2 LQKENI. This CDR3 contains 14 residues. The CDR3 here is CASSPGEGATEAFF. The CDR3 DNA sequence: TGTGCCAGCTCCCCGGGGGAGGGGGCAACTGAAGCTTTCTTT. Based on the CDR3 plus reference TRBV18 and TRBJ1-1, the full variable domain is NAGVMQNPRHLVRRRGQEARLRCSPMKGHSHVYWYRQLPEEGLKFMVYLQKENIIDESGMPKERFSAEFPKEGPSILRIQQVVRGDSAAYFCASSPGEGATEAFFGQGTRLTVV.

This clonotype was observed many times. This chain links TRBV7-9 with TRBJ2-3; D gene uncertain. The CDR3 length is 13 residues. The V end lost 5 bases, the J end lost 4 bases, and 10 bases lay between the germline ends. Germline lookup yields CDR1 SEHNR and CDR2 FQNEAQ (reference sequence). The CDR3 spells CASSPPSADTQYF. CDR3 nucleotide sequence: TGTGCCAGCAGCCCCCCATCCGCAGATACGCAGTATTTT.

The table lists this clonotype with many counts. The gene calls are TRBV7-2 and TRBJ1-4; D uncertain. CDR1 and CDR2 (germline): SGHTA, FQGNSA. The CDR3 totals 15 residues. V was cut by 3 bases and J by 8 bases, with 16 bases left in between. The CDR3 region is CASSFFGNRGEKLFF. The CDR3 bases are TGTGCCAGCAGCTTTTTCGGCAACCGAGGGGAAAAACTGTTTTTT.

V gene TRBV6-1 combines with J gene TRBJ2-4; D might be TRBD1 or TRBD2, each matching 5 bases. Trimming pared 0 bases from V and 0 bases from J, leaving 12 bases between. The germline V gene encodes CDR1 MNHNS and CDR2 SASEGT. The CDR3 extends over 17 amino acids. CDR3 protein: CASSEARGAQAKNIQYF. CDR3 nucleotides: TGTGCCAGCAGTGAAGCGCGAGGGGCTCAAGCCAAAAACATTCAGTACTTC.

The J gene is TRBJ2-2, the V gene TRBV12-3 or TRBV12-4; possible D gene TRBD1, 5 bases. V gave up 4 bases and J gave up 4 bases, with 13 bases separating them. The CDR3 runs to 15 residues. The DNA for the CDR3 is TGTGCCAGCAGTTCCCAGTTAAGGGGCACCGGGGAGCTGTTTTTT. This encodes CASSSQLRGTGELFF.

This clonotype turned up a few times. The chain recombines TRBV12-3 or TRBV12-4 with TRBJ1-4, with D unclear. Trimming shortened V by 3 bases and J by 5 bases, and 10 bases separated the two germline ends. The CDR3 contains 14 residues. CDR3 loop: CASSFGDWNEKLFF. For the CDR3, the DNA is TGTGCCAGCAGTTTCGGAGACTGGAATGAAAAACTGTTTTTT.

This clonotype has more than one count but fewer than ten. The rearrangement joins TRBV5-1 to TRBJ2-3; D possibly corresponds to TRBD2 (6 bases). CDR3 length equals 14 residues. With 4 bases removed from V and 4 bases from J, the gap between germline ends came to 13 bases. CDR1 SGHRS and CDR2 YFSETQ come from the germline V gene. CDR3 DNA: TGCGCCAGCAGCGTAACAGCGGGCCCAGATACGCAGTATTTT. Residues: CASSVTAGPDTQYF.

This clonotype was detected a few times. V gene TRBV7-6 combines with J gene TRBJ2-7, with TRBD1 as a possible D gene (7 bases). Trimming took 10 bases from V and 3 from J, leaving 19 bases between them. This CDR3 has 14 amino acids. Germline CDR1 reads SGHVS; CDR2 reads FNYEAQ. Here the CDR3 DNA reads TGTGCCACAAAAGGCGGGACAGCCTTCTACGAGCAGTACTTC. Its protein is CATKGGTAFYEQYF.

The CDR3 reads CASSYSGTGADTQYF. For the CDR3, the DNA is TGTGCCAGCAGTTACTCCGGGACAGGGGCAGATACGCAGTATTTT. V and J are TRBV6-8 and TRBJ2-3; TRBD1 aligns across 10 bases. The V segment lost 0 bases and the J segment 4 bases; nucleotides outside the gene matches: 1. Germline CDR1 reads MNHGY; CDR2 reads SAAAGT. The length of the CDR3 is 15 residues.

Concerning this clonotype: A junction end diverges from the germline sequence, so it may reflect a read error. The chain joins TRBV7-4 to TRBJ2-3; 7 nucleotides match TRBD2. Germline CDR1 and CDR2: SGHVT and SQSDAQ. The CDR3 spans 15 residues. The CDR3 loop is CASSSSGGGTDAQYF. The DNA for the CDR3 is TGTGCCAGCAGTTCGTCGGGCGGGGGAACAGATGCGCAGTATTTT.

This clonotype occurred many times. The V call is TRBV12-3 or TRBV12-4, the J call TRBJ1-3; 7 bases line up with TRBD1. The CDR3 sequence is 15 residues long. V lost 5 bases and J lost 0; bases outside the gene matches: 4. The CDR3 reads CASSRDRDSGNTIYF. Written as DNA, the CDR3 is TGTGCCAGCAGTCGCGACAGGGACTCTGGAAACACCATATATTTT.

The chain is built from TRBV6-2 or TRBV6-3 and TRBJ2-5; 12 bases line up with TRBD2. Trimming at V came to 2 bases and at J to 1 base, leaving 8 bases not matched to a gene. There are 18 residues in the CDR3. Germline lookup yields CDR1 MNHEY and CDR2 SVGEGT. CDR3 nucleotides: TGTGCCAGCAGTTACCGACTAGCGGGGGACCGAATCCAAGAGACCCAGTACTTC. Its protein is CASSYRLAGDRIQETQYF.

The sample holds one count of this clonotype. The chain recombines TRBV4-1 with TRBJ1-1; 7 positions agree with TRBD1. CDR1 is MGHRA and CDR2 is YSYEKL in the germline V gene. This CDR3 is 17 amino acids long. The V gene end was trimmed by 4 bases and the J gene end by 0 bases; junction bases not matched to a gene: 11. This CDR3 is CASSPRETGRMNTEAFF. CDR3 in DNA: TGCGCCAGCAGCCCACGGGAGACAGGGAGAATGAACACTGAAGCTTTCTTT.

This clonotype was seen many times. This chain connects TRBV7-9 to TRBJ2-3; TRBD2 aligns across 8 bases. Germline V gene sequence: CDR1 SEHNR, CDR2 FQNEAQ (reference sequence). J gave up 2 bases and V 5 bases, and 9 bases lay outside the gene matches. This CDR3 contains 16 residues. CDR3: CASSPPGGESTDTQYF. CDR3 DNA: TGTGCCAGCAGCCCACCGGGAGGGGAATCCACAGATACGCAGTATTTT.

This clonotype has more than one count but fewer than ten. The chain uses TRBV4-2 and TRBJ2-5, with 14 nucleotides matching TRBD2. Trimming took 2 bases from V and 3 from J; bases not matched to a gene: 5. Germline CDR1 LGHNA, CDR2 YNFKEQ. The CDR3 consists of 17 residues. The chain's CDR3 is CASSQFGTSGGEETQYF. In DNA, the CDR3 is TGTGCCAGCAGCCAATTTGGGACTAGCGGGGGAGAAGAGACCCAGTACTTC.

V usage is TRBV4-1 and J usage is TRBJ1-2; a weak D match, TRBD1 (5 bases). Looked up from germline, CDR1 is MGHRA and CDR2 is YSYEKL. This CDR3 is 15 amino acids long. Trimming stripped 4 bases from V and 6 bases from J, with 18 bases between. This chain's CDR3 is CASSRQASVGDGYTF. In DNA, the CDR3 is TGCGCCAGCAGCCGCCAAGCCTCCGTAGGGGATGGCTACACCTTC.

This chain links TRBV3-1 with TRBJ1-2, with unresolved D. CDR3 length equals 13 residues. Germline values: CDR1 LGHDT, CDR2 YNNKEL (reference sequence). Trimming took 3 bases from V and 4 from J, leaving 9 bases between them. The CDR3 loop reads CASSHEQFYGYTF. CDR3 DNA: TGTGCCAGCAGCCATGAACAGTTCTATGGCTACACCTTC.

In this sample, this clonotype turned up a few times. The rearrangement joins TRBV27 to TRBJ2-5; D is possibly TRBD1 or TRBD2 (5 bases each). Between the trimmed V and J ends, which lost 6 bases and 5 bases, there was a span of 22 bases. Germline V lookup: CDR1 MNHEY, CDR2 SMNVEV (reference sequence). The length of the CDR3 is 16 residues. CDR3 sequence: CASSLTDGDVLETQYF. The DNA for the CDR3 is TGTGCCAGCAGCCTCACGGATGGGGACGTTTTGGAGACCCAGTACTTC.

This clonotype was counted a few times. CDR3 DNA sequence: TGTGCCAGCAGTTTCCAGGGACAGGGGAGCGAGCAGTACGTC. Amino acids: CASSFQGQGSEQYV. The chain carries TRBV28 and TRBJ2-7; 10 bases are shared with TRBD1. The CDR3 runs 14 residues. V was pared by 3 bases and J by 6 bases, with 5 bases of the junction left unmatched. Germline V gene data show CDR1 as MDHEN and CDR2 as SYDVKM.

The chain recombines TRBV7-9 with TRBJ1-4; a possible D gene is TRBD1 (5 bases). CDR1 SEHNR and CDR2 FQNEAQ come from the germline V gene (reference sequence). V dropped 3 bases and J dropped 8 bases, with 19 bases sitting between them. The CDR3 runs 16 residues. The CDR3 spells CASSLAGLRVFEKLFF. The CDR3 DNA is TGTGCCAGCAGCTTGGCGGGCCTCAGGGTATTCGAAAAACTGTTTTTT.

The V and J genes are TRBV23-1 and TRBJ2-5; D uncertain. TRBV23-1 is an open reading frame, and its role is uncertain. The CDR3 is 13 amino acids. V dropped 8 bases and J dropped 3 bases, with 13 bases sitting between them. The CDR3 sequence is CASVLQFEETQYF. Here the CDR3 DNA reads TGCGCCAGCGTTCTCCAGTTCGAAGAGACCCAGTACTTC.

This clonotype came up once. In nucleotides, the CDR3 is TGTGCCAGCAGGTCCGGGTTTGGTTCCTACGAGCAGTACTTC. Amino acid sequence: CASRSGFGSYEQYF. This chain joins TRBV6-6 and TRBJ2-7, with unresolved D. The CDR3 totals 14 residues. Trimming took 6 bases from V and 1 from J, leaving 13 bases between them. Per germline, CDR1 MNHNY and CDR2 SVGAGI (reference sequence).

This chain links TRBV7-8 with TRBJ2-2; D unclear. The V end lost 1 base, the J end lost 9 bases, and 9 bases lay between the germline ends. The CDR3 is 13 amino acids. The V gene's germline CDR1 is SGHVS and CDR2 FQNEAQ. The CDR3 DNA sequence: TGTGCCAGCAGCTTAGGTGTGCTAAGGGAGCTGTTTTTT. It codes for CASSLGVLRELFF.

V is TRBV29-1 and J is TRBJ2-3; the D gene is possibly TRBD2 (6 bases). Trimming stripped 1 base from V and 3 bases from J, with 14 bases between. Germline V gene lookup returns CDR1 SQVTM and CDR2 ANQGSEA. This CDR3 contains 15 residues. The CDR3 here is CSVEGDPRGTDTQYF. CDR3 in DNA: TGCAGCGTTGAAGGCGACCCTCGGGGGACAGATACGCAGTATTTT.

V gene TRBV19 combines with J gene TRBJ1-4; D unresolved. The CDR3 runs to 15 residues. V was shortened by 1 base and J by 3 bases, with 9 bases between the two germline ends. Germline V gives CDR1 LNHDA, CDR2 SQIVND (reference sequence). The CDR3 sequence is CASSIVKGPNEKLFF. The CDR3 nucleotides are TGTGCCAGTAGTATAGTTAAGGGTCCTAATGAAAAACTGTTTTTT.

A few counts support this clonotype. The chain joins TRBV6-2 or TRBV6-3 to TRBJ2-1, with TRBD2 matching 12 bases. Germline V lookup: CDR1 MNHEY, CDR2 SVGEGT. The ends lost 6 bases at V and 0 bases at J; junction bases unmatched: 6. The CDR3 loop spans 17 amino acids. The CDR3 sequence: CASRRLAGAPSYNEQFF. CDR3 coding DNA: TGTGCCAGCAGAAGACTAGCGGGGGCCCCCTCCTACAATGAGCAGTTCTTC.

The rearrangement uses TRBV12-3 or TRBV12-4 and TRBJ1-3; D unresolved. Trimming removed 5 bases from V and 1 base from J, with 6 bases in between. The CDR3 has 13 amino acids. This CDR3 is CASSVQSGNTIYF. DNA of the CDR3: TGTGCCAGCAGTGTCCAATCTGGAAACACCATATATTTT.

Ten or more counts support this clonotype. The chain links TRBV27 to TRBJ1-5, with D hard to call. Per germline, CDR1 MNHEY and CDR2 SMNVEV (reference sequence). Trimming cost V 4 bases and J 3 bases, with 10 bases left between them. The CDR3 is 14 amino acids. The CDR3 DNA sequence: TGTGCCAGCAGTTCGGACGGTTACAATCAGCCCCAGCATTTT. This encodes CASSSDGYNQPQHF.

The chain joins TRBV7-6 to TRBJ2-7; D unclear. The germline V gene encodes CDR1 SGHVS and CDR2 FNYEAQ. The CDR3 spans 13 residues. Trimming pared 0 bases from V and 2 bases from J, leaving 5 bases between. CDR3 protein: CASSLAIAYEQYF. The CDR3 coding sequence is TGTGCCAGCAGCTTAGCTATAGCCTACGAGCAGTACTTC.

This clonotype was seen ten or more times. The V gene is TRBV7-9, the J gene TRBJ1-1, with D unclear. The ends were cut back, 1 base at V and 4 bases at J, with 10 bases in the middle. This CDR3 has 14 amino acids. Per the germline V gene, CDR1 is SEHNR and CDR2 is FQNEAQ (reference sequence). The CDR3 DNA sequence: TGTGCCAGCAGCTTAGTGTCCCGCGTCACTGAAGCTTTCTTT. It is translated as CASSLVSRVTEAFF.